A selection of T cell receptor beta chains follows, all from one sample in a study of blood T cell repertoires in COVID-19. TCRdb keeps only in-frame clones here, not all; method: immunoSEQ multiplex PCR. This table has 200,000 to 250,000 clones, about 86% appearing once. Input material: PBMCs or T cells enriched from blood (not recorded which). The receptors were gathered from a woman aged 40 to 50 with acute COVID-19. CDR3s include the opening cysteine and the closing phenylalanine or tryptophan. The D gene is left open where the match is weak. Only part of the rows carry a size: once, few, many, or a class if the clone is expanded.

d_gene	abundance	v_gene	j_gene	CDR3nt	CDR3aa
-	once	TRBV7-9	TRBJ1-5	TGTGCCAGCAGCTCCTACAGCAATCAGCCCCAGCATTTT	CASSSYSNQPQHF
-	once	TRBV15	TRBJ1-2	TGTGCCACCAGCAGAGATAGCGGCTTCTATGGCTACACCTTC	CATSRDSGFYGYTF
-	-	TRBV15	TRBJ2-6	TGTGCCACCAGCAGAGATGGCGGGGCGGGCTCTGGGGCCAACGTCCTGACTTTC	CATSRDGGAGSGANVLTF
-	-	TRBV28	TRBJ1-1	TGTGCCAGCAGCCAATTGACGGGAATGAACACTGAAGCTTTCTTT	CASSQLTGMNTEAFF
-	-	TRBV7-3	TRBJ1-2	TGTGCCAGCAGCTCTTCCCCAGAAAATGGCTACACCTTC	CASSSSPENGYTF
TRBD1	-	TRBV27	TRBJ1-4	TGTGCCAGCAGCGGACAGGCGAATGAAAAACTGTTTTTT	CASSGQANEKLFF
-	-	TRBV5-1	TRBJ2-3	TGCGCCAGCAGTCGGTTGAGCGGTTTCTCCACAGATACGCAGTATTTT	CASSRLSGFSTDTQYF
TRBD1	-	TRBV5-1	TRBJ2-2	TGCGCCAGCGTACCGGGACAGATGAACACCGGGGAGCTGTTTTTT	CASVPGQMNTGELFF
TRBD1	-	TRBV29-1	TRBJ2-3	TGCAGCGTTGAGACAGGGTGGCTATATACGCAGTATTTT	CSVETGWLYTQYF
-	few	TRBV18	TRBJ2-7	TGTGCCAGCTCCCCGTTAAGGGGACAAAACTACGAGCAGTACTTC	CASSPLRGQNYEQYF
-	-	TRBV5-6	TRBJ2-1	TGTGCCAGCAGCTTAGCCGTAAAGAATGAGCAGTTCTTC	CASSLAVKNEQFF
-	-	TRBV4-1	TRBJ1-6	TGCGCCAGCAGCCAAGAGGCAGGATTCTCCTATAATTCACCCCTCCACTTT	CASSQEAGFSYNSPLHF
TRBD2	few	TRBV7-2	TRBJ2-1	TGTGCCAGCAGCTTTCAGCGGGGGTTAACTGAGCAGTTCTTC	CASSFQRGLTEQFF
-	few	TRBV5-1	TRBJ2-5	TGCGCCAGCAGTCTCGACACCGCAGAGACCCAGTACTTC	CASSLDTAETQYF
TRBD2	once	TRBV6-5	TRBJ2-3	TGTGCCAGCAGTTTTATACTAGCGGACACAGATACGCAGTATTTT	CASSFILADTDTQYF
-	-	TRBV7-8	TRBJ2-2	TGTGCCAGCAGCTTAAGACCCATAGACAGAGGGAACACCGGGGAGCTGTTTTTT	CASSLRPIDRGNTGELFF
-	-	TRBV11-2	TRBJ1-6	TGTGCCAGCAGCGATGCCGGGTCTTGGATTAATTCACCCCTCCACTTT	CASSDAGSWINSPLHF